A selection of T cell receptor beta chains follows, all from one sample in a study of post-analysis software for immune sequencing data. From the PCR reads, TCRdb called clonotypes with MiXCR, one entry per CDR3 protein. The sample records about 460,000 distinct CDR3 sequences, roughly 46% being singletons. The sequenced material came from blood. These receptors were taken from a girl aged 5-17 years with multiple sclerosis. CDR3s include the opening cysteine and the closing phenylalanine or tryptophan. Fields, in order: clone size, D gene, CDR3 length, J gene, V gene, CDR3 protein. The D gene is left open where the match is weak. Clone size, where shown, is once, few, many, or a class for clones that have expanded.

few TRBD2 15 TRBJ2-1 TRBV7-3 CASSFTGGNYNEQFF
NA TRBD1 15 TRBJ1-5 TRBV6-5 CASSYSGTGSQPQHF
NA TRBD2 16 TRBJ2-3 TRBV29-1 CSVSPFTGGGTDTQYF
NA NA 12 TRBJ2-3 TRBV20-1 CSASTSTDTQYF
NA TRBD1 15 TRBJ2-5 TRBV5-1 CASSYRTGGNNEQYF
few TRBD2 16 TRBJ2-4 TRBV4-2 CASSQDRSGRADIQYF
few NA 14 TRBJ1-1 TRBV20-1 CSVIVIPLGTEAFF
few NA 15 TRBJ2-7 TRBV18 CASSPPGGNSYEQYF
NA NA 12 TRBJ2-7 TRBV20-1 CSARGRAYEQYF
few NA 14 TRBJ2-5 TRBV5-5 CASSLGSQKETQYF
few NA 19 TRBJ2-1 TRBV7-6 CASSLSVFERMLRDNEQFF
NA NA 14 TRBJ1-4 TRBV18 CASSPGPQTEKLFF
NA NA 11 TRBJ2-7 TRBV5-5 CASSPGLEQYF
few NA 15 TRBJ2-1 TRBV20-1 CSAIPAAVNYNEQFF
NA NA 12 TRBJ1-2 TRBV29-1 CSVVGGNYGYTF